Here is one T cell receptor (beta chain) with its context. This clone has just one count. Its specific antigen is unknown. No base quality values were provided; no much bigger clone lies one nucleotide off. Taken with the paper, the label for time point translates to: about 28 days (+/-7) after the second vaccine dose. AZD1222 recipients with second doses at about 4 weeks or about 12 weeks were pooled, because spike-specific TCR depth and breadth did not differ between schedules. Samples from vaccinated people were obtained from the UK trials COV001 and COV002, which included a single-blind randomized controlled phase 2/3 trial of AZD1222 (ChAdOx1 nCoV-19) in healthy adults. For TCRbeta chain sequencing, PBMC samples from trial participants were taken at day 0 and at day 28 after the second dose. The data stem from a study of T cell responses to AZD1222 COVID-19 vaccine (dated by TCRdb to the early 2020s). For the wider study: A total of 233 trial participants underwent TCR sequencing, of whom around 200 received two doses of AZD1222 and about 26 received two doses of the MenACWY control vaccine. Enrollment into the trials was organized by age into subgroups of 18-55, 56-69 and 70-plus years, and those subgroups contained approximately 150, 30 and 60 TCR-sequenced participants, respectively.

General conclusions and limits of the study: Conclusions about previously exposed vaccinees are limited, since just 5 to 7 AZD1222 recipients were seropositive for SARS-CoV-2 at baseline. In the small 56-69-year group, the increase in depth fell short of significance, most likely because of low power. Vaccine-associated CD4 TCRs spanned the whole spike protein, with dominant responses in regions 160-218 and 743-854. Epitopes outside the regions mutated in the B.1.351 and B.1.1.7 variants were reportedly recognized by nearly half of the unique spike-specific TCRs. Participants were mostly white British, with more females than males. The authors suggested clonal diversity may have been underestimated. A significant rise in spike-specific TCR breadth and depth was observed after two AZD1222 doses relative to day 0 and relative to MenACWY recipients. No day 14 peak-response samples were available, so repertoires were characterized only after the peak T cell response.

The CDR3 regions of human TCRbeta chains were subjected to immunosequencing. As for the original processing: TCRs in the repertoires were matched against a reference library of SARS-CoV-2-specific TCRs that had been generated with the MIRA antigen-specificity platform. Breadth was defined as the fraction of unique TCRs that were SARS-CoV-2-associated, and depth was defined as the fraction of total T cells that were SARS-CoV-2-associated. Using the MIRA data, each spike-specific TCR was mapped to the spike region that the TCR reacts to and placed in a CD4 or CD8 class. Log10-transformed breadth and depth values were compared by one-way ANOVA with Sidak's multiple comparisons tests. Sourced from immuneACCESS, this table was stored by TCRdb with only in-frame sequences that have V and J called. A share of the clones is absent; for the studies checked, an unresolved V gene accounts for under half, and the remainder has no known explanation. V and J calls and clone size are given by that table; D and trimming were obtained from the DNA. Here the sample has more than 90,000 clones; 65% to 85% occur a single time. The ten top clones hold over 12% of the sample.

From the cysteine through the phenylalanine, the CDR3 covers 14 amino acids. Only the CDR3 DNA is retained, 42 bases long and in frame from the first base. Trimming at the junction amounts to 5 bases on V and 4 bases on J, and the germline ends lie 14 bases apart. The germline V gene (reference sequence) gives CDR1 as LNHDA and CDR2 as SQIVND. Recombination joined TRBV19 with TRBJ1-2, with the D gene uncertain. The sequencing used peripheral blood, collected 28 days after the second AZD1222 dose. The receptor was isolated from an adult who received the AZD1222 COVID-19 vaccine. The DNA sequence reads TGTGCCAGTAGTGCAGACCCCGGATTCTATGGCTACACCTTC. This codes for CASSADPGFYGYTF.